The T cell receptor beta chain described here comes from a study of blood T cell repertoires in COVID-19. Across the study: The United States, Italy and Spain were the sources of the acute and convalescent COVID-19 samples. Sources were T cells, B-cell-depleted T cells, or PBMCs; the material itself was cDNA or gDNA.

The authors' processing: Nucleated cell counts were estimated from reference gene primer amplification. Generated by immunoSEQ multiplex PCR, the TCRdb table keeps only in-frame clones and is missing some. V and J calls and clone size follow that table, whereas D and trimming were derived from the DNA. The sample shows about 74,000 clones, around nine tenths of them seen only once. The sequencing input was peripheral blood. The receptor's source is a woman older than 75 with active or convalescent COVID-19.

The CDR3 coding sequence is TGTGCCAGCAGCTTTCCGGGACAGGGATACAATGAGCAGTTCTTC. Translated, it gives CASSFPGQGYNEQFF. V is TRBV5-4 and J is TRBJ2-1; 9 bases match TRBD1. Losses at the gene ends were 2 bases for V and 4 bases for J; bases not matched to a gene: 4. CDR1 SGHNT and CDR2 YYREEE come from the germline V gene (reference sequence). This CDR3 has 15 residues.